These 9 T cell receptor beta chains were sequenced from one sample in a study of T and B cells in COVID-19 patients. TRB rearrangements were amplified by multiplex PCR with BIOMED2 TRB-A/B primers. TCRdb reprocessed the multiplex PCR reads with MiXCR, giving one entry per CDR3 protein. The sample holds thousands of distinct CDR3 sequences; 25% to 35% are singletons and the top ten take over 30%. From blood, 250-500 ng of genomic DNA served as TRB template. The source material was blood. Receptors originate from a human donor with active COVID-19.

This clonotype occurred a few times. V usage is TRBV21-1 and J usage is TRBJ2-2; the table's D call, TRBD2, has no DNA check behind it. TRBV21-1 counts as a pseudogene. CDR3 length equals 21 residues. CDR3 loop: CASSKEAESVTSGRNTGELFF. The CDR3 DNA sequence: TGTGCCAGCAGCAAAGAGGCGGAGTCTGTGACTAGCGGGAGGAACACCGGGGAGCTGTTTTTT.

This sequence joins TRBV5-4 and TRBJ2-2, with 8 bases matching TRBD1. Trimming cost V 4 bases and J 6 bases; bases outside gene matches: 14. This CDR3 is 17 amino acids long. Per the germline V gene, CDR1 is SGHNT and CDR2 is YYREEE (reference sequence). CDR3 in DNA: TGTGCCAGCAGCACCGGGACAGGTGGGGTGGTAGCCGGGGAGCTGTTTTTT. Its translation is CASSTGTGGVVAGELFF. Full variable domain (missing parts from reference TRBV5-4 and TRBJ2-2): ETGVTQSPTHLIKTRGQQVTLRCSSQSGHNTVSWYQQALGQGPQFIFQYYREEENGRGNFPPRFSGLQFPNYSSELNVNALELDDSALYLCASSTGTGGVVAGELFFGEGSRLTVL.

The J gene is TRBJ1-5, the V gene TRBV19; D perhaps matches TRBD1 (5 bases). V was clipped by 8 bases and J by 0 bases, with 11 bases between them. The CDR3 sequence is 14 residues long. Germline CDR1 is LNHDA and CDR2 is SQIVND (reference sequence). The CDR3 DNA reads TGTGCCAGTTCAAGGGGCTATAGCAATCAGCCCCAGCATTTT. Protein: CASSRGYSNQPQHF.

Concerning this clonotype itself: Possible read error: a much larger clone is one base away. The rearrangement uses TRBV30 and TRBJ1-1; D remains unclear. Germline CDR1 reads GTSNPN; CDR2 reads SVGIG (reference sequence). The CDR3 is made up of 14 amino acids. CDR3 region: CARRPGYLNTEAFF. The DNA for the CDR3 is TGTGCCCGGAGACCTGGATACTTGAACACTGAAGCTTTCTTT. Full variable domain (remainder filled in from reference TRBV30 and TRBJ1-1): SQTIHQWPATLVQPVGSPLSLECTVEGTSNPNLYWYRQAAGRGLQLLFYSVGIGQISSEVPQNLSASRPQDRQFILSSKKLLLSDSGFYLCARRPGYLNTEAFFGQGTRLTVV.

This clonotype appeared a few times. The rearrangement joins TRBV28 to TRBJ2-7; D perhaps matches TRBD2 (5 bases). The CDR3 runs to 14 residues. CDR1 MDHEN and CDR2 SYDVKM come from the germline V gene. The V gene lost 1 base and the J gene lost 4 bases, with 11 bases spanning the gap. The CDR3 nucleotides are TGTGCCAGCAGTTTATACGGACTTACTTACGAGCAGTACTTC. Translating gives CASSLYGLTYEQYF. The full variable domain, rest sourced from reference TRBV28 and TRBJ2-7, is DVKVTQSSRYLVKRTGEKVFLECVQDMDHENMFWYRQDPGLGLRLIYFSYDVKMKEKGDIPEGYSVSREKKERFSLILESASTNQTSMYLCASSLYGLTYEQYFGPGTRLTVT.

This clonotype is categorized as medium-sized. The J gene is TRBJ2-7, the V gene TRBV6-6; D gene uncertain. This CDR3 has 10 amino acids. Germline V gene data show CDR1 as MNHNY and CDR2 as SVGAGI (reference sequence). The V gene lost 5 bases and the J gene lost 3 bases, with 2 bases spanning the gap. CDR3 in DNA: TGTGCCAGCAGTCTCTACGAGCAGTACTTC. Translated: CASSLYEQYF.

The chain employs TRBV2 and TRBJ2-2; 10 positions agree with TRBD2. Per the germline V gene, CDR1 is SNHLY and CDR2 is FYNNEI. Trimming took 5 bases from V and 7 from J; bases not matched to a gene: 10. This CDR3 has 16 amino acids. CDR3 amino acids: CASSWASGSIGGELFF. In nucleotides, the CDR3 is TGTGCCAGCAGTTGGGCTAGCGGGAGTATTGGCGGGGAGCTGTTTTTT.

Relative to its sample, this clonotype is medium-sized. The rearrangement joins TRBV6-1 to TRBJ1-6, with 9 bases aligning to TRBD1. The V and J ends lost 4 bases and 11 bases, in that order; junction bases with no gene match: 9. This CDR3 region has 15 residues. CDR1 is MNHNS and CDR2 is SASEGT in the germline V gene. The CDR3 nucleotides read TGTGCCAGCAGTGTAGGACAGGGGCTTCGGACACCCCTCCACTTT. Protein product: CASSVGQGLRTPLHF.

This chain uses TRBV7-2 with TRBJ1-1; no clear D gene. In germline, CDR1 is SGHTA, CDR2 FQGNSA. Deletions cut 4 bases from V and 3 bases from J, with 18 bases between. The CDR3 is made up of 16 amino acids. The CDR3 loop is CASSYQYRRLDTEAFF. CDR3 sequence (DNA): TGTGCCAGCAGCTACCAGTACCGCCGCCTAGACACTGAAGCTTTCTTT. Based on the CDR3 plus reference TRBV7-2 and TRBJ1-1, the full variable domain is GAGVSQSPSNKVTEKGKDVELRCDPISGHTALYWYRQSLGQGLEFLIYFQGNSAPDKSGLPSDRFSAERTGGSVSTLTIQRTQQEDSAVYLCASSYQYRRLDTEAFFGQGTRLTVV.